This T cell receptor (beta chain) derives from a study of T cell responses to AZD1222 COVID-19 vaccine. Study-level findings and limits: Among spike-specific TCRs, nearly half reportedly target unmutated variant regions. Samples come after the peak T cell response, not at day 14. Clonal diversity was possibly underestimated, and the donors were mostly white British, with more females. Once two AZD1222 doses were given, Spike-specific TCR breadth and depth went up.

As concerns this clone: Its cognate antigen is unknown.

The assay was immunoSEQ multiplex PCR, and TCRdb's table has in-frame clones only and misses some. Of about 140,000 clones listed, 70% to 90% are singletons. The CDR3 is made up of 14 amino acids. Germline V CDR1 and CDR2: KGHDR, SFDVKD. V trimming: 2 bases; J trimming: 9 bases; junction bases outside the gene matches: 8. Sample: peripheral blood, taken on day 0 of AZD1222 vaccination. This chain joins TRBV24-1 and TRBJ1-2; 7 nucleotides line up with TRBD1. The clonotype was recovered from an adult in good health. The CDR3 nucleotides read TGTGCCACCAGTGATTCGGGACAGTCTTCTAGCTACACCTTC. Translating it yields CATSDSGQSSSYTF.